This TCR beta chain was identified in a study of blood T cells in healthy people across ages. Findings and caveats of the study: Estimated diversity across one million T cells was deemed an underestimate. Comparison with aged donors showed that long-lived donors had more naive CD4+ cells and higher diversity.

There were healthy Caucasian individuals from Russia, aged about 6 to 100, serving as donors. Concerning this clonotype itself: The antigen is not known.

Trimming removed 8 bases from V and 6 bases from J, with 13 bases in between. Germline V lookup: CDR1 SGHVS, CDR2 FQNEAQ. The CDR3 extends over 12 amino acids. Through a sample-barcoded 5' primer and a J-beta primer mix, a second PCR was run for about 7 to 12 cycles. TCRdb re-called the 5' RACE reads through MiXCR, storing one row per CDR3 protein. The table shows 1,300,000 or so distinct CDR3 sequences, with 59% occurring only once. Input material: blood. The TCR comes from a man aged 18 to 35 in good health. This chain joins TRBV7-8 and TRBJ1-1; D perhaps matches TRBD1 (5 bases). CDR3 nucleotides: TGTGCCAGCTTGGGTAGGGGAGCTGAAGCTTTCTTT. Translated, it gives CASLGRGAEAFF.